This T cell receptor beta chain was observed in a study of T cell responses to AZD1222 COVID-19 vaccine. Study-wide findings and caveats: Spike was spanned by vaccine-associated CD4 TCRs, which were dominant at 160-218 and 743-854. Repertoires were collected only later (after the peak T cell response had occurred). Clonal diversity was possibly underestimated, and white British individuals and females predominated among donors.

TCRdb's copy holds only in-frame clones and misses some; the assay was immunoSEQ multiplex PCR. The table shows some 94,000 clones, with 90% to 95% occurring only once. On this clone: What it binds is unknown.

Unmatched junction bases numbered 7, after V lost 1 base and J lost 9 bases. CDR1 SGHRS and CDR2 YFSETQ come from the germline V gene. The CDR3 consists of 14 residues. This specimen was peripheral blood, taken on day 0 of AZD1222 vaccination. The V and J genes are TRBV5-1 and TRBJ2-1; 7 bases fit TRBD2. The TCR originated in an adult in good health. This chain's CDR3 is CASSLWSGRGEQFF. CDR3 in DNA: TGCGCCAGCAGCTTGTGGTCAGGGAGGGGTGAGCAGTTCTTC.